These T cell receptor beta chains were read from a single sample in a study of shared clonotypes between healthy human individuals. Clones were read by immunoSEQ multiplex PCR, and TCRdb kept only the in-frame ones, dropping some. The table includes about a million clones, roughly 80% detected once. The sample taken for sequencing was memory CD4+ T cells from PBMCs. These receptors were collected from a young man in good health. Some clones in this sample may be carry-over from other donors' samples. CDR3s include the opening cysteine and the closing phenylalanine or tryptophan. D genes are given only for firm matches. Expanded clones are given a class, and other clones once, few, many or no size at all.

clone size: .; J gene: TRBJ2-3; D gene: .; V gene: TRBV5-1; CDR3 protein: CASSWGIEVDTQYF; CDR3 DNA: TGCGCCAGCAGCTGGGGGATTGAGGTGGATACGCAGTATTTT
clone size: .; J gene: TRBJ2-7; D gene: .; V gene: TRBV6-1; CDR3 protein: CASRELTGSGQYF; CDR3 DNA: TGTGCCAGCAGGGAACTAACAGGGTCGGGTCAGTACTTC
clone size: .; J gene: TRBJ2-5; D gene: .; V gene: TRBV5-4; CDR3 protein: CASSSEGNQETQYF; CDR3 DNA: TGTGCCAGCAGCTCGGAGGGGAACCAAGAGACCCAGTACTTC
clone size: .; J gene: TRBJ1-1; D gene: .; V gene: TRBV11-2; CDR3 protein: CASSLVRGTTEAFF; CDR3 DNA: TGTGCCAGCAGCTTAGTACGGGGGACCACTGAAGCTTTCTTT
clone size: .; J gene: TRBJ1-2; D gene: TRBD1; V gene: TRBV2; CDR3 protein: CASRTGLYGYTF; CDR3 DNA: TGTGCCAGCAGGACAGGGCTCTATGGCTACACCTTC
clone size: .; J gene: TRBJ1-5; D gene: .; V gene: TRBV5-6; CDR3 protein: CASSGGGSWEPQHF; CDR3 DNA: TGTGCCAGCAGCGGTGGGGGGAGCTGGGAGCCCCAGCATTTT
clone size: once; J gene: TRBJ1-5; D gene: TRBD1; V gene: TRBV5-1; CDR3 protein: CASSLDGDSYQPQHF; CDR3 DNA: TGCGCCAGCAGCTTGGACGGGGACAGTTATCAGCCCCAGCATTTT
clone size: few; J gene: TRBJ1-1; D gene: .; V gene: TRBV5-1; CDR3 protein: CARVGSNTEAFF; CDR3 DNA: TGCGCCAGGGTCGGGAGTAACACTGAAGCTTTCTTT
clone size: .; J gene: TRBJ2-7; D gene: .; V gene: TRBV18; CDR3 protein: CASSGQTAYEQYF; CDR3 DNA: TGTGCCAGCTCAGGGCAGACGGCCTACGAGCAGTACTTC
clone size: .; J gene: TRBJ2-3; D gene: .; V gene: TRBV6-6; CDR3 protein: CASSYGQEVIMDTQYF; CDR3 DNA: TGTGCCAGCAGTTACGGCCAGGAGGTCATAATGGATACGCAGTATTTT
clone size: .; J gene: TRBJ2-7; D gene: .; V gene: TRBV30; CDR3 protein: CAWASGAYEQYF; CDR3 DNA: TGTGCCTGGGCATCAGGGGCCTACGAGCAGTACTTC
clone size: .; J gene: TRBJ1-5; D gene: TRBD1; V gene: TRBV28; CDR3 protein: CASSFTIYRGPTQPQHF; CDR3 DNA: TGTGCCAGCAGTTTCACCATCTACAGGGGGCCTACTCAGCCCCAGCATTTT
clone size: .; J gene: TRBJ2-1; D gene: .; V gene: TRBV7-2; CDR3 protein: CASSPRGGTRLYGEQFF; CDR3 DNA: TGTGCCAGCAGCCCCAGGGGGGGGACTCGCCTCTACGGTGAGCAGTTCTTC
clone size: many; J gene: TRBJ2-1; D gene: TRBD2; V gene: TRBV6-4; CDR3 protein: CASSDSPSGGYNEQFF; CDR3 DNA: TGTGCCAGCAGTGACTCGCCTAGCGGGGGATACAATGAGCAGTTCTTC
clone size: few; J gene: TRBJ2-2; D gene: .; V gene: TRBV9; CDR3 protein: CASSLLDRGYTGELFF; CDR3 DNA: TGTGCCAGCAGCCTATTGGATAGGGGTTACACCGGGGAGCTGTTTTTT
clone size: .; J gene: TRBJ2-2; D gene: TRBD2; V gene: TRBV27; CDR3 protein: CASTLAPSGGDTGELFF; CDR3 DNA: TGTGCCAGCACCCTCGCCCCTAGCGGGGGAGACACCGGGGAGCTGTTTTTT
clone size: few; J gene: TRBJ2-5; D gene: TRBD2; V gene: TRBV10-1; CDR3 protein: CASSGGSGMETQYF; CDR3 DNA: TGCGCCAGCAGTGGCGGGAGTGGCATGGAGACCCAGTACTTC
clone size: .; J gene: TRBJ2-7; D gene: .; V gene: TRBV18; CDR3 protein: CASSPGGLSDYYEQYF; CDR3 DNA: TGTGCCAGCTCTCCGGGGGGCCTCAGCGATTACTACGAGCAGTACTTC
clone size: .; J gene: TRBJ2-7; D gene: TRBD2; V gene: TRBV7-9; CDR3 protein: CASSLEGGRNYEQYF; CDR3 DNA: TGTGCCAGCAGCTTAGAAGGCGGGAGAAACTACGAGCAGTACTTC
clone size: many; J gene: TRBJ1-1; D gene: .; V gene: TRBV12-5; CDR3 protein: CASGLSANTEAFF; CDR3 DNA: TGTGCTAGTGGTTTGAGCGCGAACACTGAAGCTTTCTTT
clone size: .; J gene: TRBJ1-5; D gene: .; V gene: TRBV2; CDR3 protein: CASSVRFNQPQHF; CDR3 DNA: TGTGCCAGCAGTGTAAGGTTCAATCAGCCCCAGCATTTT
clone size: few; J gene: TRBJ1-5; D gene: .; V gene: TRBV28; CDR3 protein: CASRQGGDQPQHF; CDR3 DNA: TGTGCCAGCAGACAGGGAGGTGATCAGCCCCAGCATTTT
clone size: many; J gene: TRBJ1-5; D gene: TRBD1; V gene: TRBV27; CDR3 protein: CASSTRQGGGQPQHF; CDR3 DNA: TGTGCCAGCAGTACTAGACAGGGTGGGGGTCAGCCCCAGCATTTT
clone size: .; J gene: TRBJ2-1; D gene: .; V gene: TRBV30; CDR3 protein: CAWSQTSASSEQFF; CDR3 DNA: TGTGCCTGGAGCCAAACTAGTGCATCCAGTGAGCAGTTCTTC
clone size: .; J gene: TRBJ1-4; D gene: .; V gene: TRBV7-8; CDR3 protein: CASSLSGLNEKLFF; CDR3 DNA: TGTGCCAGCAGCTTAAGCGGGCTCAATGAAAAACTGTTTTTT
clone size: .; J gene: TRBJ2-1; D gene: .; V gene: TRBV28; CDR3 protein: CASSLPGPSSYNEQFF; CDR3 DNA: TGTGCCAGCAGTCTGCCCGGTCCCAGCTCCTACAATGAGCAGTTCTTC
clone size: .; J gene: TRBJ1-1; D gene: .; V gene: TRBV5-1; CDR3 protein: CASSIQENTEAFF; CDR3 DNA: TGCGCCAGCAGCATACAGGAGAACACTGAAGCTTTCTTT
clone size: .; J gene: TRBJ1-1; D gene: TRBD1; V gene: TRBV27; CDR3 protein: CASSPPTGRGNTEAFF; CDR3 DNA: TGTGCCAGCAGTCCGCCGACAGGGAGGGGGAACACTGAAGCTTTCTTT
clone size: .; J gene: TRBJ1-3; D gene: .; V gene: TRBV18; CDR3 protein: CASSPFPTGPSGNTIYF; CDR3 DNA: TGTGCCAGCTCACCATTTCCAACAGGGCCTTCTGGAAACACCATATATTTT
clone size: .; J gene: TRBJ2-2; D gene: .; V gene: TRBV18; CDR3 protein: CASSPQRVRGTGELFF; CDR3 DNA: TGTGCCAGCTCACCACAAAGGGTTCGGGGCACCGGGGAGCTGTTTTTT
clone size: once; J gene: TRBJ2-1; D gene: TRBD2; V gene: TRBV7-9; CDR3 protein: CASSFREGRNEQFF; CDR3 DNA: TGTGCCAGCAGCTTCCGGGAGGGCCGCAATGAGCAGTTCTTC
clone size: .; J gene: TRBJ2-1; D gene: .; V gene: TRBV6-6; CDR3 protein: CASSYVQPEFYEQFF; CDR3 DNA: TGTGCCAGCAGTTACGTCCAGCCAGAATTCTATGAGCAGTTCTTC
clone size: .; J gene: TRBJ2-2; D gene: .; V gene: TRBV7-9; CDR3 protein: CASSLGFPNTGELFF; CDR3 DNA: TGTGCCAGCAGCTTGGGGTTCCCGAACACCGGGGAGCTGTTTTTT
clone size: .; J gene: TRBJ1-2; D gene: .; V gene: TRBV2; CDR3 protein: CASSVVGLARYGYTF; CDR3 DNA: TGTGCCAGCAGTGTTGTGGGACTGGCGCGATATGGCTACACCTTC
clone size: few; J gene: TRBJ2-5; D gene: TRBD2; V gene: TRBV2; CDR3 protein: CASSEASTSGGYQETQYF; CDR3 DNA: TGTGCCAGCAGTGAAGCGTCGACTAGCGGAGGGTACCAAGAGACCCAGTACTTC
clone size: .; J gene: TRBJ1-4; D gene: .; V gene: TRBV7-9; CDR3 protein: CASSLIEEKLFF; CDR3 DNA: TGTGCCAGCAGCTTGATCGAGGAAAAACTGTTTTTT
clone size: .; J gene: TRBJ2-5; D gene: .; V gene: TRBV30; CDR3 protein: CACSTAGQETQYF; CDR3 DNA: TGTGCCTGCTCCACCGCGGGTCAAGAGACCCAGTACTTC
clone size: .; J gene: TRBJ1-1; D gene: .; V gene: TRBV27; CDR3 protein: CASSLSSSKASTEAFF; CDR3 DNA: TGTGCCAGCAGTTTATCCTCATCCAAGGCATCAACTGAAGCTTTCTTT
clone size: once; J gene: TRBJ1-5; D gene: .; V gene: TRBV28; CDR3 protein: CASSFSGVSNQPQHF; CDR3 DNA: TGTGCCAGCAGTTTTAGCGGGGTTAGCAATCAGCCCCAGCATTTT
clone size: few; J gene: TRBJ2-7; D gene: .; V gene: TRBV2; CDR3 protein: CASRPTGTPSEQYF; CDR3 DNA: TGTGCCAGCAGGCCCACCGGGACCCCCTCCGAGCAGTACTTC
clone size: .; J gene: TRBJ2-2; D gene: .; V gene: TRBV11-2; CDR3 protein: CASSPLASRPGELFF; CDR3 DNA: TGTGCCAGCAGCCCCCTAGCTAGTAGGCCCGGGGAGCTGTTTTTT
clone size: few; J gene: TRBJ2-7; D gene: .; V gene: TRBV18; CDR3 protein: CASSPRAYEQYF; CDR3 DNA: TGTGCCAGCTCACCAAGGGCCTACGAGCAGTACTTC
clone size: .; J gene: TRBJ1-1; D gene: .; V gene: TRBV30; CDR3 protein: CAWLPLGGGNTEAFF; CDR3 DNA: TGTGCCTGGCTCCCATTGGGGGGGGGAAACACTGAAGCTTTCTTT
clone size: .; J gene: TRBJ2-1; D gene: TRBD1; V gene: TRBV29-1; CDR3 protein: CSVNTGASYNEQFF; CDR3 DNA: TGCAGCGTGAATACAGGGGCCAGCTACAATGAGCAGTTCTTC
clone size: few; J gene: TRBJ1-1; D gene: .; V gene: TRBV7-3; CDR3 protein: CASSYRVGTEAFF; CDR3 DNA: TGTGCCAGCAGCTACAGGGTGGGAACTGAAGCTTTCTTT